This is a list of T cell receptor beta chains from one sample in a study of CXCR3-negative and CXCR3-positive naive CD8 T cells. TCRdb re-called the 5' RACE reads; every CDR3 protein appears as one record, without DNA. This repertoire includes over 95,000 distinct CDR3 sequences. The sample taken for sequencing was naive CXCR3+ CD8+ T cells from blood. The receptors were gathered from a human donor in good health. Some clones in this sample may be carry-over from other donors' samples. The CDR3 runs from the conserved cysteine through the conserved F or W.

CDR3 length	V gene	J gene	CDR3 protein
14	TRBV9	TRBJ1-5	CASSETGGNQPQHF
15	TRBV7-8	TRBJ2-1	CASSLGQGAYNEQFF
15	TRBV7-9	TRBJ2-3	CASSLLGGLPDTQYF
14	TRBV4-1	TRBJ2-1	CASSQGLGGNEQFF
16	TRBV13	TRBJ2-1	CASSHPSGGAVHEQFF
13	TRBV29-1	TRBJ2-5	CSVASYNQETQYF
15	TRBV5-5	TRBJ2-1	CASSLEAEAYNEQFF
15	TRBV6-4	TRBJ2-3	CASSALAGAADTQYF
14	TRBV7-9	TRBJ1-4	CASSYRGPDEKLFF
16	TRBV2	TRBJ2-5	CASLRRTSGDQETQYF
14	TRBV7-9	TRBJ2-7	CASSLGGRVLEQYF
15	TRBV7-8	TRBJ1-5	CASSLGQGDNQPQHF
15	TRBV7-8	TRBJ2-7	CASSLSVGPGYEQYF
17	TRBV25-1	TRBJ2-5	CASSRSVGPEMQETQYF
13	TRBV5-4	TRBJ2-7	CASRPGTDYEQYF
11	TRBV29-1	TRBJ1-1	CSVVGFNEAFF
15	TRBV28	TRBJ2-5	CASSPYRGGTETQYF
15	TRBV9	TRBJ2-2	CASSGSGRYTGELFF
16	TRBV29-1	TRBJ2-7	CSVVSLAGEAPYEQYF
13	TRBV20-1	TRBJ2-7	CSARDPRTYEQYF
15	TRBV7-6	TRBJ2-7	CASSPIGSYRDEQYF
13	TRBV24-1	TRBJ1-1	CATSPGLNTEAFF
18	TRBV9	TRBJ2-6	CASSAHREDISGANVLTF